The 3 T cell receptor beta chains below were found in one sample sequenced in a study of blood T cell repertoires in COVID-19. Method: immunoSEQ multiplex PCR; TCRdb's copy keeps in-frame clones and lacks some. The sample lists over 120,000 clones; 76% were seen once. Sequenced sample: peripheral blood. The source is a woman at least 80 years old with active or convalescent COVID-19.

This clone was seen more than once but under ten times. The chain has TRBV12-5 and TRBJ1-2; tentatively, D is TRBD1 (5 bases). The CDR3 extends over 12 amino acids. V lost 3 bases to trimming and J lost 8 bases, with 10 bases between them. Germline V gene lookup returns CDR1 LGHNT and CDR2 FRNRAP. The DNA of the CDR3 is TGTGCTAGTGGTTTCCCAGGGTTGGGCTACACCTTC. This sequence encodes CASGFPGLGYTF. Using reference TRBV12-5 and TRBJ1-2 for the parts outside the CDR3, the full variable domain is DARVTQTPRHKVTEMGQEVTMRCQPILGHNTVFWYRQTMMQGLELLAYFRNRAPLDDSGMPKDRFSAEMPDATLATLKIQPSEPRDSAVYFCASGFPGLGYTFGSGTRLTVV.

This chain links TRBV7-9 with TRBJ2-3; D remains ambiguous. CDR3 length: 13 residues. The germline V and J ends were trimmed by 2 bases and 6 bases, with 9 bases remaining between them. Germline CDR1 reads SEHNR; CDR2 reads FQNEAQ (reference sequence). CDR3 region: CASSLYEVDTQYF. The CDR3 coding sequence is TGTGCCAGCAGCTTATATGAGGTTGATACGCAGTATTTT.

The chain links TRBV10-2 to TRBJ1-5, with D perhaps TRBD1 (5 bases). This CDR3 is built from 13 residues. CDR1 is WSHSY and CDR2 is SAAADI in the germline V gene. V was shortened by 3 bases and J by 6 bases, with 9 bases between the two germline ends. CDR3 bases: TGCGCCAGCAGTGATCGGGGGAGTCAGCCCCAGCATTTT. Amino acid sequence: CASSDRGSQPQHF.